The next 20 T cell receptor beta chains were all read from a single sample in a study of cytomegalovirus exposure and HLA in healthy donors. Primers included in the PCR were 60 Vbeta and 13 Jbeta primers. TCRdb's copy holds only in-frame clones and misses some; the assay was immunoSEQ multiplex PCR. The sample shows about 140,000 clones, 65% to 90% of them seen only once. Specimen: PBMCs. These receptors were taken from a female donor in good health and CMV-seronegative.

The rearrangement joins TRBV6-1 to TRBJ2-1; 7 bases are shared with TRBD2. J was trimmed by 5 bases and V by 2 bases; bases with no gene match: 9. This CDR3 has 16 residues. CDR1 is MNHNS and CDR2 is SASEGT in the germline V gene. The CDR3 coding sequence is TGTGCCAGCAGTGAATGGGTCCGGGAGGTCAACAATGAGCAGTTCTTC. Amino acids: CASSEWVREVNNEQFF.

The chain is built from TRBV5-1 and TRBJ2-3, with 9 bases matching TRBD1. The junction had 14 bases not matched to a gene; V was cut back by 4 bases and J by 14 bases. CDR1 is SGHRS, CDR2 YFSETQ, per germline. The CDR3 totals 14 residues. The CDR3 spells CASSDDLTGGPGYF. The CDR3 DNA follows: TGCGCCAGCAGCGATGACCTCACAGGGGGCCCAGGGTATTTT.

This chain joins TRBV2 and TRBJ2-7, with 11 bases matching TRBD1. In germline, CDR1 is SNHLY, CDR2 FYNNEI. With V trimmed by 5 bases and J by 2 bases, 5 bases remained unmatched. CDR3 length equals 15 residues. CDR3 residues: CASSHSDRGPYEQYF. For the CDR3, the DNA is TGTGCCAGCAGTCACTCGGACAGGGGGCCCTACGAGCAGTACTTC.

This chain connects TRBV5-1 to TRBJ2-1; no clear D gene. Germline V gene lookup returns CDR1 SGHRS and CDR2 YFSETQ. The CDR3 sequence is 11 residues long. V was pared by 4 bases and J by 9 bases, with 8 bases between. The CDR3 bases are TGCGCCAGCAGCGCAAGAGGTGAGCAGTTCTTC. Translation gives CASSARGEQFF.

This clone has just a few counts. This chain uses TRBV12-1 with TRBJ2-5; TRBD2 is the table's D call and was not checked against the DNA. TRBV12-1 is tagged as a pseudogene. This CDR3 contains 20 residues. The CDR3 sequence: CASSSAGTSGPTEGQETQYF. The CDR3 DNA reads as TGTGCCAGCAGCTCCGCCGGGACTAGCGGACCGACAGAAGGACAAGAGACCCAGTACTTC.

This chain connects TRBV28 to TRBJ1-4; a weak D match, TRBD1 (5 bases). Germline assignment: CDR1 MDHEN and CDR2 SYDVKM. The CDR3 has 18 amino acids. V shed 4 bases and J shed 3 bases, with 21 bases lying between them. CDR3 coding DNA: TGTGCCAGCAGTTCCAGACAGAATTCTCGAGCAGCTAATGAAAAACTGTTTTTT. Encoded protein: CASSSRQNSRAANEKLFF.

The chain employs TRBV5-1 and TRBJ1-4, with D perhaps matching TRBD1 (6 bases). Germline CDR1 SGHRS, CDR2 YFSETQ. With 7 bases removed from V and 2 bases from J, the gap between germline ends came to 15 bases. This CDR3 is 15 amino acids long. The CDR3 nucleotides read TGCGCCAGCGCGGAGAGGGGGGGGACTAATGAAAAACTGTTTTTT. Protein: CASAERGGTNEKLFF.

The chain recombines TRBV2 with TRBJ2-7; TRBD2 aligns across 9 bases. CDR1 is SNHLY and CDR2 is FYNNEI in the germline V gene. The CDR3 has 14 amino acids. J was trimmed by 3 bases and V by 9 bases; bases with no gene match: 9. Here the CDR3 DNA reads TGTGCCAGGCAGGGCGTTAGCGGGGGCTACGAGCAGTACTTC. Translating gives CARQGVSGGYEQYF.

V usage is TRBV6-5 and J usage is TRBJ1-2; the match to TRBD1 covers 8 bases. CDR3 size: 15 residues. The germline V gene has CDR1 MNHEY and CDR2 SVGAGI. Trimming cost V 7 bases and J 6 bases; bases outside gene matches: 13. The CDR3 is CASKTGVVLSDGYTF. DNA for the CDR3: TGTGCCAGCAAGACAGGGGTCGTTTTGTCGGATGGCTACACCTTC.

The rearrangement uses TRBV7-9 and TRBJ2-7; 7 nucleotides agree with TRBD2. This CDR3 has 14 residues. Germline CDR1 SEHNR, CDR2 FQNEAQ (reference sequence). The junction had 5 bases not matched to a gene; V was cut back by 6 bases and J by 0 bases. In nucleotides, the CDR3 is TGTGCCAGCAGTGAAGCTAGCGGCTCCTACGAGCAGTACTTC. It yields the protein CASSEASGSYEQYF.

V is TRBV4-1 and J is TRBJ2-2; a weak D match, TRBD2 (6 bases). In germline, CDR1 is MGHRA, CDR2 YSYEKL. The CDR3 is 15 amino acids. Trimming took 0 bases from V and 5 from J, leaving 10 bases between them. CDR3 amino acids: CASSQEVLATGELFF. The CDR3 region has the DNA TGCGCCAGCAGCCAAGAGGTCCTAGCGACCGGGGAGCTGTTTTTT.

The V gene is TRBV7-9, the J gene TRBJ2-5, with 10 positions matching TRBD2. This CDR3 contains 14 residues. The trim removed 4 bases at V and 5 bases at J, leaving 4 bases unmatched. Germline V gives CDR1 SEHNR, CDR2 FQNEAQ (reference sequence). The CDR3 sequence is CASSWGTSVETQYF. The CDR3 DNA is TGTGCCAGCAGCTGGGGGACTAGCGTGGAGACCCAGTACTTC.

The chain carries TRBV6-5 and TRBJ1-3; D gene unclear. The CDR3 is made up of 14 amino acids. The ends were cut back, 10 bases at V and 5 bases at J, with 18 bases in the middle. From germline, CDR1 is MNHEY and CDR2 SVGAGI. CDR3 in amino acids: CATQHPLSRNTIYF. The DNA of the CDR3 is TGTGCCACCCAACATCCTCTTAGCCGAAACACCATATATTTT.

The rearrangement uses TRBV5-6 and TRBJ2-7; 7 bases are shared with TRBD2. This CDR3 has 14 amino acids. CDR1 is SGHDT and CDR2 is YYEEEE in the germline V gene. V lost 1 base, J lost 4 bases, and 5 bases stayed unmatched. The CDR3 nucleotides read TGTGCCAGCAGCTTGAGTGGGACTACTTACGAGCAGTACTTC. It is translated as CASSLSGTTYEQYF.

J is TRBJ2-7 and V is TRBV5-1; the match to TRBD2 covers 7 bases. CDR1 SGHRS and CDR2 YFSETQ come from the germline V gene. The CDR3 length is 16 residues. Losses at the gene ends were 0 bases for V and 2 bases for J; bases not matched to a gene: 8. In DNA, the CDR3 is TGCGCCAGCAGCTTGGCCGGTACGGGAGGAGCCTACGAGCAGTACTTC. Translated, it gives CASSLAGTGGAYEQYF.

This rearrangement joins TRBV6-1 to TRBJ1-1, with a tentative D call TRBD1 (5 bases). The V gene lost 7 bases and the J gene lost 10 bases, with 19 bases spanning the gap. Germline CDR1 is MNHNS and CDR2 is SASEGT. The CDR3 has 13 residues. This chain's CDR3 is CASTAGWATGAFF. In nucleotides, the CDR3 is TGTGCCAGCACCGCAGGGTGGGCGACCGGAGCTTTCTTT.

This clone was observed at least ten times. CDR3 nucleotides: TGTGCCAGCAGTCAAGGGGGGGAAAGGCCCCAGCATTTT. This codes for CASSQGGERPQHF. The chain employs TRBV2 and TRBJ1-5; TRBD1 is a possible D gene (6 bases). Germline CDR1 is SNHLY and CDR2 is FYNNEI. V was pared by 5 bases and J by 9 bases, with 14 bases between. CDR3 length: 13 amino acids.

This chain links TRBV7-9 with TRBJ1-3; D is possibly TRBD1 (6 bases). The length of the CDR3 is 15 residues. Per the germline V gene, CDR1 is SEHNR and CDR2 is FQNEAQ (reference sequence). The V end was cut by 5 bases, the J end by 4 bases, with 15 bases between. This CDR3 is CASSPGTSYGNTIYF. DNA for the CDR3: TGTGCCAGCAGCCCCGGGACATCATACGGAAACACCATATATTTT.

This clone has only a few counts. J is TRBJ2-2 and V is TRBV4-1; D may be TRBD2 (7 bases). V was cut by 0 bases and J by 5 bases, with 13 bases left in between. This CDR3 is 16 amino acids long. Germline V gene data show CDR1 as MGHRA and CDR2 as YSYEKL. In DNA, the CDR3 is TGCGCCAGCAGCCAAGAGGGGGGGGCTAGGACCGGGGAGCTGTTTTTT. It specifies CASSQEGGARTGELFF.

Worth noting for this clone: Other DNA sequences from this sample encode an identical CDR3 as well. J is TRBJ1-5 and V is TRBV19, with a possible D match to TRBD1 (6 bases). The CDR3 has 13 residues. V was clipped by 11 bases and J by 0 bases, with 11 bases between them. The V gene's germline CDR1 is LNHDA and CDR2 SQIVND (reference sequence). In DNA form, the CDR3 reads TGTGCCTCCAGGACAGATAGCAATCAGCCCCAGCATTTT. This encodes CASRTDSNQPQHF.